Following are 14 T cell receptor beta chains from one sample sequenced in a study of cytomegalovirus exposure and HLA in healthy donors. Both 60 Vbeta primers and 13 Jbeta primers went into the PCR. TCRdb's copy holds only in-frame clones and misses some; the assay was immunoSEQ multiplex PCR. This table holds 65,000 to 85,000 clones. The specimen sequenced was PBMCs. These receptors were taken from a woman in her twenties or thirties in good health and CMV-seronegative.

This rearrangement joins TRBV6-5 to TRBJ1-5, with D perhaps TRBD1 (6 bases). CDR1 and CDR2 (germline): MNHEY, SVGAGI. CDR3 size: 14 residues. V was cut by 5 bases and J by 5 bases, with 13 bases left in between. The CDR3: CASSKQGTDQPQHF. CDR3 in DNA: TGTGCCAGCAGTAAACAGGGAACAGATCAGCCCCAGCATTTT.

The chain employs TRBV5-1 and TRBJ2-7, with D possibly being TRBD1 (6 bases). This CDR3 spans 15 amino acids. The germline V and J ends were trimmed by 3 bases and 1 base, with 14 bases remaining between them. Germline loops: CDR1 SGHRS, CDR2 YFSETQ. CDR3 in amino acids: CASSSWYGQSYEQYF. CDR3 nucleotide sequence: TGCGCCAGCAGCTCTTGGTACGGACAGTCCTACGAGCAGTACTTC. Filled out from reference TRBV5-1 and TRBJ2-7, the complete variable domain reads KAGVTQTPRYLIKTRGQQVTLSCSPISGHRSVSWYQQTPGQGLQFLFEYFSETQRNKGNFPGRFSGRQFSNSRSEMNVSTLELGDSALYLCASSSWYGQSYEQYFGPGTRLTVT.

The chain uses TRBV4-1 and TRBJ1-1; 8 bases align to TRBD1. V lost 0 bases to trimming and J lost 0 bases; unmatched junction nucleotides: 3. The CDR3 consists of 16 residues. Germline V gives CDR1 MGHRA, CDR2 YSYEKL. CDR3 nucleotides: TGCGCCAGCAGCCAAGATCAGGGGGCCCTGAACACTGAAGCTTTCTTT. It specifies CASSQDQGALNTEAFF.

The V gene is TRBV27, the J gene TRBJ2-4; 7 bases are a match to TRBD1. V shed 5 bases, J shed 7 bases, and the junction held 23 bases outside the gene matches. Germline CDR1 MNHEY, CDR2 SMNVEV (reference sequence). This CDR3 spans 19 amino acids. As DNA, the CDR3 is TGTGCCAGCAGTCCAACCCCCTACTATTCGACAGGGCGGAGGAACATTCAGTACTTC. Translated: CASSPTPYYSTGRRNIQYF.

The chain is built from TRBV2 and TRBJ2-1; 10 bases match TRBD2. CDR3 size: 14 residues. CDR1 and CDR2 from the germline V gene are SNHLY and FYNNEI. V lost 4 bases to trimming and J lost 8 bases; unmatched junction nucleotides: 5. The CDR3, as DNA: TGTGCCAGCAGTGCTAGCGGGAGTGTGGATGAGCAGTTCTTC. This gives the protein CASSASGSVDEQFF. Looking up the rest from reference TRBV2 and TRBJ2-1 gives the full variable domain: EPEVTQTPSHQVTQMGQEVILRCVPISNHLYFYWYRQILGQKVEFLVSFYNNEISEKSEIFDDQFSVERPDGSNFTLKIRSTKLEDSAMYFCASSASGSVDEQFFGPGTRLTVL.

This chain's CDR3 is CASSPGGKRDPQNTQYF. The DNA of the CDR3 is TGCGCCAGCAGCCCTGGGGGGAAGCGGGACCCGCAGAATACGCAGTATTTT. V and J are TRBV5-1 and TRBJ2-3; 7 bases line up with TRBD2. The CDR3 contains 17 residues. V shed 4 bases and J 7 bases; nucleotides not matched to a gene: 18. Germline lookup yields CDR1 SGHRS and CDR2 YFSETQ.

The V and J genes are TRBV4-1 and TRBJ2-1; D uncertain. Trimming removed 0 bases from V and 15 bases from J, with 9 bases in between. Germline V gene data show CDR1 as MGHRA and CDR2 as YSYEKL. This CDR3 comprises 11 residues. The CDR3 DNA is TGCGCCAGCAGCCAAGAAGGAGCGCTGTTCTTC. It yields the protein CASSQEGALFF.

The chain uses TRBV30 and TRBJ1-3, with a possible D match to TRBD1 (5 bases). V lost 0 bases and J lost 4, with 7 bases in between. Germline V gene lookup returns CDR1 GTSNPN and CDR2 SVGIG (reference sequence). This CDR3 is built from 13 residues. Written as DNA, the CDR3 is TGTGCCTGGAGTGTGACAGTAGGAAACACCATATATTTT. Its translation: CAWSVTVGNTIYF.

The rearrangement uses TRBV29-1 and TRBJ1-1; no firm D call. The CDR3 extends over 12 amino acids. CDR1 SQVTM and CDR2 ANQGSEA come from the germline V gene. Trimming stripped 2 bases from V and 1 base from J, with 5 bases between. The DNA for the CDR3 is TGCAGCGTTGAAATGCGGAACACTGAAGCTTTCTTT. Protein product: CSVEMRNTEAFF.

The chain recombines TRBV18 with TRBJ2-1; 10 bases line up with TRBD1. J lost 6 bases, V lost 4 bases, and 3 bases had no gene match. CDR1 and CDR2 (germline): KGHSH, LQKENI. CDR3 length: 14 amino acids. The CDR3 is CASSLGQGGNEQFF. For the CDR3, the DNA is TGTGCCAGCTCACTCGGACAGGGGGGCAATGAGCAGTTCTTC.

The chain joins TRBV30 to TRBJ1-2; D is unclear. V was pared by 4 bases and J by 8 bases, with 11 bases between. The CDR3 totals 11 residues. CDR1 and CDR2 (germline): GTSNPN, SVGIG (reference sequence). CDR3 sequence reads: CAWTDTRGYTF. The DNA for the CDR3 is TGTGCCTGGACCGATACGAGGGGCTACACCTTC.

This sequence joins TRBV6-6 and TRBJ2-5; no definite D call. CDR1 and CDR2 from the germline V gene are MNHNY and SVGAGI (reference sequence). Trimming took off 2 bases at V and 2 bases at J, with 3 bases between the two ends. The CDR3 has 12 residues. This CDR3 reads CASSYPQETQYF. As DNA, the CDR3 is TGTGCCAGCAGTTACCCACAAGAGACCCAGTACTTC.

The chain combines TRBV4-2 with TRBJ1-1; 10 bases line up with TRBD1. The germline CDR1 and CDR2 sequences are LGHNA and YNFKEQ. V dropped 0 bases and J dropped 5; count of bases not matched to a gene: 3. This CDR3 is 15 amino acids long. In DNA form, the CDR3 reads TGTGCCAGCAGCCAAGAACCGGGACAGGGGACTGAAGCTTTCTTT. The encoded protein is CASSQEPGQGTEAFF.

The chain has TRBV2 and TRBJ2-1; 8 nucleotides align to TRBD2. Unmatched junction bases numbered 8, after V lost 6 bases and J lost 4 bases. Germline V gene sequence: CDR1 SNHLY, CDR2 FYNNEI. The CDR3 is made up of 15 amino acids. CDR3 amino acids: CASRGVAGSYNEQFF. The CDR3, as DNA: TGTGCCAGCAGGGGGGTAGCGGGGAGTTACAATGAGCAGTTCTTC.